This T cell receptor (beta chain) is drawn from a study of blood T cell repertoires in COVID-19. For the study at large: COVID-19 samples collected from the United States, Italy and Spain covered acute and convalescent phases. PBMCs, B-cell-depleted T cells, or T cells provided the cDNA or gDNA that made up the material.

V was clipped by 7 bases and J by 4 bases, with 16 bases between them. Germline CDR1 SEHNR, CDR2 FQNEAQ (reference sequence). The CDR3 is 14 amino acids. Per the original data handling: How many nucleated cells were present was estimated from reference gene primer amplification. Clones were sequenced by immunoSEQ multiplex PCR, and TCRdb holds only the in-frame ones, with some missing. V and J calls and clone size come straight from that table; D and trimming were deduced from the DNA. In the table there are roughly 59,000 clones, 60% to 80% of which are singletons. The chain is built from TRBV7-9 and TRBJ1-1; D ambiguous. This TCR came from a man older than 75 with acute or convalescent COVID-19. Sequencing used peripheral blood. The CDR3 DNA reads TGTGCCAGCAACGAGGGAGGGTCGGCCACTGAAGCTTTCTTT. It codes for CASNEGGSATEAFF.